This entry lists 5 T cell receptor beta chains sequenced from one sample in a study of Graves' ophthalmopathy and Graves' hyperthyroidism. Amplification of the TCR beta CDR3 regions used RNA transcripts (as template). First-round RT-PCR used HTBI primers; second-round multiplex PCR followed. TCRdb called the multiplex PCR reads again in MiXCR, with one record for every CDR3 protein. The table includes almost 750,000 distinct CDR3 sequences, approximately 40% detected once. Sequenced: peripheral blood. Source of these receptors: an adult man with Graves' ophthalmopathy.

The chain combines TRBV29-1 with TRBJ1-3; possibly TRBD1 for D (6 bases). Germline V CDR1 and CDR2: SQVTM, ANQGSEA. This CDR3 is built from 14 residues. Trimming shortened V by 3 bases and J by 2 bases, and 11 bases separated the two germline ends. The CDR3 sequence: CSVDSGDTGNTIYF. Here the CDR3 DNA reads TGCAGCGTTGATTCTGGGGACACTGGAAACACCATATATTTT.

The rearrangement uses TRBV3-1 and TRBJ2-6; D is unclear. V was trimmed by 5 bases and J by 1 base, leaving 12 bases between them. Germline CDR1 LGHDT, CDR2 YNNKEL (reference sequence). This CDR3 has 16 residues. The CDR3 nucleotides read TGTGCCAGCAGCATTACGAGAGCTTCTGGGGCCAACGTCCTGACTTTC. It yields the protein CASSITRASGANVLTF.

There are many counts of this clonotype. The chain carries TRBV19 and TRBJ2-5, with 8 positions matching TRBD1. The CDR3 is 17 residues long. Germline V gene sequence: CDR1 LNHDA, CDR2 SQIVND (reference sequence). The junction had 17 bases not matched to a gene; V was cut back by 4 bases and J by 7 bases. The CDR3 here is CASSTYLLGQGGATQYF. CDR3 DNA sequence: TGTGCCAGTAGTACCTACTTACTTGGACAGGGAGGTGCGACCCAGTACTTC.

The CDR3 nucleotides are TGCAGTGCTAGAGATTTGGGGGGCTCTGGAAACACCATATATTTT. Its protein product is CSARDLGGSGNTIYF. The chain recombines TRBV20-1 with TRBJ1-3; perhaps TRBD1 as D (5 bases). CDR3 length: 15 amino acids. The germline V gene encodes CDR1 DFQATT and CDR2 SNEGSKA (reference sequence). V was clipped by 0 bases and J by 0 bases, with 9 bases between them.

Turning to this clonotype: This clone may be a read error of a much larger clone one base away. The chain has TRBV7-2 and TRBJ2-7; possible D gene TRBD1, 5 bases. Germline-derived CDR1 and CDR2 are SGHTA and FQGNSA. The CDR3 is made up of 16 amino acids. The CDR3 region is CASSLGHSGLLGEQCF. Written as DNA, the CDR3 is TGTGCCAGCAGCTTAGGTCATTCAGGGTTATTGGGCGAGCAGTGCTTC.